This TCR beta chain was identified in a study of cytomegalovirus exposure and HLA in healthy donors. Study-level background: Genetic ancestry analysis placed around 76% of the approximately 390 donors that were genotyped in the Caucasian-associated cluster. Study observations and caveats: Highest at DRB1 and lowest at HLA-C, TCR association rates differed among HLA loci in a later analysis. Specificity of a few CMV-associated chains for CMV antigens was verified in vitro.

Germline CDR1 and CDR2: SEHNR and FQNEAQ (reference sequence). The CDR3 consists of 15 residues. Trimming cost V 7 bases and J 7 bases; bases outside gene matches: 8. As concerns this clone: The target antigen is unknown.

Primers for the PCR totalled 60 Vbeta and 13 Jbeta. Sequencing was performed with immunoSEQ multiplex PCR; in TCRdb, only in-frame clones are kept and a portion is missing. The sample table includes around 100,000 clones. V and J are TRBV7-9 and TRBJ1-6; 9 bases line up with TRBD1. Material for sequencing was PBMCs. The sequence derives from a man aged 35 to 55 in good health and CMV-seronegative. Here the CDR3 reads CASKVIGTGNSPLHF. The DNA for the CDR3 is TGTGCCAGCAAGGTGATCGGGACAGGGAATTCACCCCTCCACTTT.